Each of the 19 T cell receptor beta chains below was sequenced from the same sample in a study of blood T cell repertoires in COVID-19. Assay used: immunoSEQ multiplex PCR; TCRdb lists only in-frame clones, some missing. Among fewer than 120,000 clones, approximately 90% were seen once, and the ten largest hold approximately 5%. The sample taken for sequencing was peripheral blood. These receptors came from a human donor in a cohort sampled during active COVID-19.

The J gene is TRBJ2-1, the V gene TRBV3-1 (or the pseudogene TRBV3-2); unclear D gene. The V end was cut by 0 bases, the J end by 4 bases, with 10 bases between. This CDR3 is 15 amino acids long. Germline loops: CDR1 LGHDT, CDR2 YNNKEL (reference sequence). As DNA, the CDR3 is TGTGCCAGCAGCCAAGATACGTTTGAGTACAATGAGCAGTTCTTC. Amino acid sequence: CASSQDTFEYNEQFF.

The J gene is TRBJ2-1, the V gene TRBV14, with 7 bases identical to TRBD1. This CDR3 spans 16 amino acids. V lost 4 bases, J lost 6 bases, and 12 bases stayed unmatched. Per the germline V gene, CDR1 is SGHDN and CDR2 is FVKESK. The CDR3 DNA sequence: TGTGCCAGCAGCCCATACACAGGGGACCTGTCCAATGAGCAGTTCTTC. Protein: CASSPYTGDLSNEQFF.

This clone was found a few times. The chain is built from TRBV7-2 and TRBJ2-5; D not certain. V dropped 7 bases and J dropped 1 base, with 10 bases sitting between them. The CDR3 runs 13 residues. Germline CDR1 is SGHTA and CDR2 is FQGNSA. CDR3 in DNA: TGTGCCAGCACCGGAGCACTCCAAGAGACCCAGTACTTC. It is translated as CASTGALQETQYF.

The chain combines TRBV15 with TRBJ2-5; 12 positions agree with TRBD2. The CDR3 is 17 residues long. V dropped 0 bases and J dropped 3; count of bases not matched to a gene: 5. Per germline, CDR1 LNHNV and CDR2 YYDKDF (reference sequence). This CDR3 is CATSREGTSGPKETQYF. CDR3 in DNA: TGTGCCACCAGCAGAGAAGGGACTAGCGGGCCCAAAGAGACCCAGTACTTC.

The chain uses TRBV5-1 and TRBJ1-2, with D perhaps matching TRBD1 (5 bases). CDR3 length equals 14 residues. CDR1 SGHRS and CDR2 YFSETQ come from the germline V gene. Trimming took 4 bases from V and 4 from J, leaving 14 bases between them. The CDR3 DNA reads TGCGCCAGCAGCCCGGAGGGACGGGGCTATGGCTACACCTTC. This translates into CASSPEGRGYGYTF.

The chain joins TRBV28 to TRBJ2-2; D remains ambiguous. Trimming removed 5 bases from V and 3 bases from J, with 10 bases in between. The CDR3 spans 14 residues. Germline V CDR1 and CDR2: MDHEN, SYDVKM. This CDR3 reads CASSLRDYTGELFF. In nucleotides, the CDR3 is TGTGCCAGCAGTCTCCGCGACTACACCGGGGAGCTGTTTTTT. The variable domain in full, with the rest retrieved from reference TRBV28 and TRBJ2-2, is DVKVTQSSRYLVKRTGEKVFLECVQDMDHENMFWYRQDPGLGLRLIYFSYDVKMKEKGDIPEGYSVSREKKERFSLILESASTNQTSMYLCASSLRDYTGELFFGEGSRLTVL.

As regards this clone: The junction does not match germline at one end; this may be a read error. The rearrangement uses TRBV9 and TRBJ2-3, with 10 bases lining up with TRBD2. Germline CDR1 is SGDLS and CDR2 is YYNGEE. The CDR3 loop spans 15 amino acids. The CDR3 coding sequence is TGTGCCAGCTGCGTAGCGGGAGGAGTCGGGGATACGCAGTATTTT. Its protein is CASCVAGGVGDTQYF.

The CDR3 here is CASSLEGVNYGYTF. For the CDR3, the DNA is TGCGCCAGCAGCTTGGAAGGGGTTAACTATGGCTACACCTTC. The chain has TRBV5-1 and TRBJ1-2, with D perhaps matching TRBD1 (5 bases). The length of the CDR3 is 14 residues. The V gene lost 0 bases and the J gene lost 1 base, with 7 bases spanning the gap. Germline CDR1 is SGHRS and CDR2 is YFSETQ.

The rearrangement links TRBV7-8 to TRBJ2-1; 13 nucleotides match TRBD2. With 5 bases clipped from V and 6 bases from J, the junction kept 10 bases outside the gene matches. CDR1 and CDR2 from the germline V gene are SGHVS and FQNEAQ. The length of the CDR3 is 17 residues. The CDR3 DNA reads TGTGCCAGCAGCACCCTCTTACTAGCGGGGGGGCCCAATGAGCAGTTCTTC. Translating gives CASSTLLLAGGPNEQFF.

This clone was observed once. The chain is built from TRBV24-1 and TRBJ2-7; 10 nucleotides line up with TRBD2. Looked up from germline, CDR1 is KGHDR and CDR2 is SFDVKD. The CDR3 covers 16 residues. Trimming at V came to 1 base and at J to 4 bases, leaving 6 bases not matched to a gene. CDR3 region: CATSDFKAGGLYEQYF. The CDR3 nucleotides read TGTGCCACCAGTGATTTCAAAGCGGGGGGGCTGTACGAGCAGTACTTC.

This chain connects TRBV5-1 to TRBJ2-7; D is possibly TRBD1 (6 bases). Germline V CDR1 and CDR2: SGHRS, YFSETQ. The CDR3 runs to 14 residues. V lost 3 bases and J lost 1, with 11 bases in between. The CDR3 DNA follows: TGCGCCAGCAGCTCCCAGGGGTTTTCCTACGAGCAGTACTTC. Translated: CASSSQGFSYEQYF.

This clone has more than one count but fewer than ten. This chain uses TRBV30 with TRBJ1-5; TRBD1 agrees at 8 bases. This CDR3 has 14 residues. Germline assignment: CDR1 GTSNPN and CDR2 SVGIG (reference sequence). V lost 3 bases to trimming and J lost 5 bases; unmatched junction nucleotides: 6. The CDR3 nucleotides read TGTGCCTGGAGCCAGGGGGCGTTCGATCAGCCCCAGCATTTT. Encoded protein: CAWSQGAFDQPQHF.

The chain has TRBV3-1 (or the pseudogene TRBV3-2) and TRBJ2-1, with 8 bases matching TRBD2. In germline, CDR1 is LGHDT, CDR2 YNNKEL (reference sequence). The CDR3 is 17 amino acids. J gave up 2 bases and V 0 bases, and 6 bases lay outside the gene matches. The CDR3: CASSQDPPGGPYNEQFF. CDR3 in DNA: TGTGCCAGCAGCCAAGATCCTCCGGGAGGGCCCTACAATGAGCAGTTCTTC.

This chain uses TRBV7-2 with TRBJ1-5; TRBD1 aligns across 7 bases. The CDR3 consists of 16 residues. V was pared by 0 bases and J by 7 bases, with 9 bases of the junction left unmatched. Germline loops: CDR1 SGHTA, CDR2 FQGNSA. The CDR3 loop is CASSLAEGAVLQPQHF. CDR3 nucleotides: TGTGCCAGCAGCTTAGCGGAGGGGGCTGTCCTCCAGCCCCAGCATTTT.

The CDR3 spells CASSGRDRGSYEQYF. The CDR3 coding sequence is TGTGCCAGCAGCGGCCGGGACAGGGGTTCCTACGAGCAGTACTTC. The chain combines TRBV9 with TRBJ2-7, with TRBD1 matching over 10 bases. This CDR3 region has 15 residues. The V segment lost 3 bases and the J segment 1 base; nucleotides outside the gene matches: 4. The germline V gene has CDR1 SGDLS and CDR2 YYNGEE.

The chain's CDR3 is CASSLNSGYRTSGNTIYF. CDR3 sequence (DNA): TGTGCCAGTAGCCTCAACTCGGGTTATAGAACCTCTGGAAACACCATATATTTT. The chain is built from TRBV19 and TRBJ1-3; D is undetermined. The V end was cut by 6 bases, the J end by 0 bases, with 21 bases between. CDR1 LNHDA and CDR2 SQIVND come from the germline V gene (reference sequence). This CDR3 contains 18 residues. Full variable domain (missing parts from reference TRBV19 and TRBJ1-3): DGGITQSPKYLFRKEGQNVTLSCEQNLNHDAMYWYRQDPGQGLRLIYYSQIVNDFQKGDIAEGYSVSREKKESFPLTVTSAQKNPTAFYLCASSLNSGYRTSGNTIYFGEGSWLTVV.

The genes are TRBV27 and TRBJ2-2; 7 bases agree with TRBD2. V dropped 2 bases and J dropped 4; count of bases not matched to a gene: 4. CDR1 is MNHEY, CDR2 SMNVEV, per germline (reference sequence). This CDR3 region has 15 residues. The CDR3 loop reads CASSLKLATTGELFF. CDR3 sequence (DNA): TGTGCCAGCAGTTTAAAACTAGCGACCACCGGGGAGCTGTTTTTT.

The V and J genes are TRBV4-3 and TRBJ2-7; 12 bases line up with TRBD1. Trimming at V came to 0 bases and at J to 6 bases, leaving 6 bases not matched to a gene. The CDR3 contains 16 residues. Looked up from germline, CDR1 is LGHNA and CDR2 is YSLEER. CDR3 sequence: CASSQEAGTGGAEQYF. The CDR3 DNA is TGCGCCAGCAGCCAAGAAGCCGGGACAGGGGGCGCCGAGCAGTACTTC.

This clone was detected only once. The rearrangement uses TRBV5-8 and TRBJ1-3; D remains unclear. CDR3 length: 15 amino acids. Germline values: CDR1 SGHTS, CDR2 YDEGEE. V was shortened by 0 bases and J by 0 bases, with 7 bases between the two germline ends. The CDR3 loop is CASSLDRHSGNTIYF. In nucleotides, the CDR3 is TGTGCCAGCAGCTTGGACAGACACTCTGGAAACACCATATATTTT.